Sequencing of this TCR beta chain was carried out in a study of T cells in localized non-small cell lung cancer. Trimming took 6 bases from V and 7 from J; bases not matched to a gene: 9. The CDR3 covers 15 residues. CDR1 and CDR2 (germline): MDHEN, SYDVKM. TCRdb's table, derived via immunoSEQ multiplex PCR, lists solely in-frame clones and lacks some. The sample includes approximately 22,000 clones, about 90% of them seen just once. V usage is TRBV28 and J usage is TRBJ2-4, with 10 bases identical to TRBD1. The sequence derives from a male donor aged 60 or over with stage I squamous cell lung carcinoma. Source: peripheral blood, taken before any cancer treatment. The CDR3 here is CASRSGQGGVNIQYF. DNA of the CDR3: TGTGCCAGCAGATCCGGACAGGGGGGGGTGAACATTCAGTACTTC.